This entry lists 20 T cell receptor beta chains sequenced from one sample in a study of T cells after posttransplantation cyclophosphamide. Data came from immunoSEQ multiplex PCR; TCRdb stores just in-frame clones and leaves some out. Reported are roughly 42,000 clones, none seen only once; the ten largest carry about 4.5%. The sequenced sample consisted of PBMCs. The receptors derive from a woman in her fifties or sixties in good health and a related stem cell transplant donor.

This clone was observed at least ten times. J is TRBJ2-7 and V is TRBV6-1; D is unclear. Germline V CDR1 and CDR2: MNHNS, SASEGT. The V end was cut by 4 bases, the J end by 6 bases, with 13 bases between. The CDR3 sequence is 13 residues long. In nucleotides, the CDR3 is TGTGCCAGCAGTGCGCAGTGGGCGTCCGAGCAGTACTTC. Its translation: CASSAQWASEQYF.

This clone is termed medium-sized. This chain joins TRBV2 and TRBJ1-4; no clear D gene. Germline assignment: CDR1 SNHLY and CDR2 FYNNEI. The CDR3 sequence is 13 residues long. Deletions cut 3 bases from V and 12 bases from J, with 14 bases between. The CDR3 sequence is CASSDNPRSELFF. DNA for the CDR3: TGTGCCAGCAGTGATAACCCTCGTTCGGAACTGTTTTTT.

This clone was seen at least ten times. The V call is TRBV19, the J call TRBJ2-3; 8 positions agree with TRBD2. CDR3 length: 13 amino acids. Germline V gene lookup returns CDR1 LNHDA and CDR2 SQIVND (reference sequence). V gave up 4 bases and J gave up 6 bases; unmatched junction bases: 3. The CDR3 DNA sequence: TGTGCCAGTAGTAACGGGGGGGCCGATACGCAGTATTTT. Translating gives CASSNGGADTQYF.

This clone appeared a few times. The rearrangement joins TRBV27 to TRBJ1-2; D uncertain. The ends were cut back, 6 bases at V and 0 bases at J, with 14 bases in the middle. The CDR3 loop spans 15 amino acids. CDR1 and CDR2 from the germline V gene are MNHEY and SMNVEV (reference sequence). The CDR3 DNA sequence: TGTGCCAGCAGCCCGAGGCAGTTTGCTAACTATGGCTACACCTTC. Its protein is CASSPRQFANYGYTF.

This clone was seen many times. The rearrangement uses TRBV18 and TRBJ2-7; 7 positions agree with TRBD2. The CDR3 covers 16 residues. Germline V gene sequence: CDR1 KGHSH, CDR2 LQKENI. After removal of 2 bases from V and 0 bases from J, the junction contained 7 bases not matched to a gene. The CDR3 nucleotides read TGTGCCAGCTCACCATTGGCAGCGGGGAGCTCCTACGAGCAGTACTTC. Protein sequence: CASSPLAAGSSYEQYF.

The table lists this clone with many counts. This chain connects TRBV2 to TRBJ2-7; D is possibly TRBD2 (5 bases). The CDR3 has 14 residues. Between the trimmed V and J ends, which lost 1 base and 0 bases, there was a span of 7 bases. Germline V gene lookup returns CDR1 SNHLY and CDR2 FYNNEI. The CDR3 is CASSEELGSYEQYF. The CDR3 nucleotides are TGTGCCAGCAGTGAAGAACTAGGCTCCTACGAGCAGTACTTC.

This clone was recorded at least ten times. Here the CDR3 reads CASRPTGGNTIYF. The CDR3 nucleotides are TGTGCCAGCAGACCGACAGGGGGAAACACCATATATTTT. This chain connects TRBV6-1 to TRBJ1-3; 7 bases match TRBD1. J lost 4 bases, V lost 6 bases, and 3 bases had no gene match. Germline V lookup: CDR1 MNHNS, CDR2 SASEGT. The CDR3 is 13 amino acids.

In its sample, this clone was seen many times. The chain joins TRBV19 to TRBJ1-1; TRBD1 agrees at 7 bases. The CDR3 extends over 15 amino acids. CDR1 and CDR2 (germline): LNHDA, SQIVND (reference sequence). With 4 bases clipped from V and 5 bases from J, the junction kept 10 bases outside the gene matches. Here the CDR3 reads CASSKDRAGGTEAFF. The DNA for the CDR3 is TGTGCCAGTAGTAAAGACAGGGCAGGGGGGACTGAAGCTTTCTTT.

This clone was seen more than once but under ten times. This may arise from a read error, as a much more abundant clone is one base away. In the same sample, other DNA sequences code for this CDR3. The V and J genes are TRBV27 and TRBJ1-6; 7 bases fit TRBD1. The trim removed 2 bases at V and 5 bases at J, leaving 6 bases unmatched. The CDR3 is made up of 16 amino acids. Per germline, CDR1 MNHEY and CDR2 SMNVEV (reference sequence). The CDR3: CASSLLPGQDNSPLHF. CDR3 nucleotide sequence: TGTGCCAGCAGTTTACTACCAGGACAGGATAATTCACCCCTCCACTTT.

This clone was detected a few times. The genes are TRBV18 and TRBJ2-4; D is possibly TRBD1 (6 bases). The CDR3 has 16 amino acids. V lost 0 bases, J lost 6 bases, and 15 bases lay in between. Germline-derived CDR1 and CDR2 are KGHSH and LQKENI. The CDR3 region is CASSPPIGQGLNIQYF. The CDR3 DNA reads TGTGCCAGCTCACCACCGATCGGGCAGGGGCTAAACATTCAGTACTTC.

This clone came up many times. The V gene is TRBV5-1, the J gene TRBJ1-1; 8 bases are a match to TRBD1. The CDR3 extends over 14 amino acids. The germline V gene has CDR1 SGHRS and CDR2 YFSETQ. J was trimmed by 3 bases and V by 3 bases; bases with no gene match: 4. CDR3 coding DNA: TGCGCCAGCAGCTCTGACAGGGGCCACACTGAAGCTTTCTTT. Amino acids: CASSSDRGHTEAFF. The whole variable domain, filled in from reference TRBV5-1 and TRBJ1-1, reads KAGVTQTPRYLIKTRGQQVTLSCSPISGHRSVSWYQQTPGQGLQFLFEYFSETQRNKGNFPGRFSGRQFSNSRSEMNVSTLELGDSALYLCASSSDRGHTEAFFGQGTRLTVV.

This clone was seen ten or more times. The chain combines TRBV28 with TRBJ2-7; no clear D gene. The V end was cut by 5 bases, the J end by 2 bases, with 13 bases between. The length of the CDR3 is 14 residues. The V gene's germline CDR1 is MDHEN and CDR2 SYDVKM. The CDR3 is CASSPILTPYEQYF. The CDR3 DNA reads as TGTGCCAGCAGTCCGATTCTGACACCCTACGAGCAGTACTTC. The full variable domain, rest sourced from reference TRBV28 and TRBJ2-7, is DVKVTQSSRYLVKRTGEKVFLECVQDMDHENMFWYRQDPGLGLRLIYFSYDVKMKEKGDIPEGYSVSREKKERFSLILESASTNQTSMYLCASSPILTPYEQYFGPGTRLTVT.

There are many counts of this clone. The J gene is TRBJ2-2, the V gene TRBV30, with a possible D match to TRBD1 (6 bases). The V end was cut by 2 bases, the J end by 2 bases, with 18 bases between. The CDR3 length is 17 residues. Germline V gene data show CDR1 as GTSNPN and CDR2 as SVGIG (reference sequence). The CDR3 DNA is TGTGCCTGGAGTTCGTTAGGGCAGGGGCTAAACACCGGGGAGCTGTTTTTT. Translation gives CAWSSLGQGLNTGELFF. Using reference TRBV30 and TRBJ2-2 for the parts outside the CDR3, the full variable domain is SQTIHQWPATLVQPVGSPLSLECTVEGTSNPNLYWYRQAAGRGLQLLFYSVGIGQISSEVPQNLSASRPQDRQFILSSKKLLLSDSGFYLCAWSSLGQGLNTGELFFGEGSRLTVL.

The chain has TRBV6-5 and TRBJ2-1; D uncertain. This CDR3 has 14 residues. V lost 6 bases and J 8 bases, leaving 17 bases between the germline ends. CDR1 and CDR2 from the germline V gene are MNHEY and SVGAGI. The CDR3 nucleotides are TGTGCCAGCAGGGTCGTCCCGCAGTACGATGAGCAGTTCTTC. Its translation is CASRVVPQYDEQFF.

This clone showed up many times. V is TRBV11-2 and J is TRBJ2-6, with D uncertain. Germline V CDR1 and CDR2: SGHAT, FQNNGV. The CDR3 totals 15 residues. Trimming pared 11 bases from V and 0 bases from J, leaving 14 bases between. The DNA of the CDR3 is TGTGCCGGTGGGCAGATAAGCTCTGGGGCCAACGTCCTGACTTTC. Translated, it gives CAGGQISSGANVLTF.

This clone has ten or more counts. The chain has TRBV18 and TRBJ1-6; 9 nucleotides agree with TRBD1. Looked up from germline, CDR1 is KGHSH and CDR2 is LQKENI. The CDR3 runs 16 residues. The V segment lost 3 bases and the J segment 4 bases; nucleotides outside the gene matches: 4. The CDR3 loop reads CASSPSGTGYNSPLHF. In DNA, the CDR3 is TGTGCCAGCTCACCCTCCGGGACAGGGTATAATTCACCCCTCCACTTT.

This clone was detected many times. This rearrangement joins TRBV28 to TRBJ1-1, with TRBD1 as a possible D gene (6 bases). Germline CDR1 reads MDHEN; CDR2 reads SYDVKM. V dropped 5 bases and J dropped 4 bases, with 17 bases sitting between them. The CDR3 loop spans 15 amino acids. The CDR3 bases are TGTGCCAGCAGTAAAGTTCGGGGAGGGGGCACTGAAGCTTTCTTT. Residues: CASSKVRGGGTEAFF.

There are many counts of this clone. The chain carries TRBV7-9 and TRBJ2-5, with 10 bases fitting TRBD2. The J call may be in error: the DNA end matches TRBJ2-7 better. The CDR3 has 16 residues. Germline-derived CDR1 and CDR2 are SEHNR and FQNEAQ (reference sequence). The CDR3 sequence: CASSFPERGGAYEQYF. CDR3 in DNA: TGTGCCAGCAGCTTCCCGGAGCGGGGGGGCGCGTACGAGCAGTACTTC.

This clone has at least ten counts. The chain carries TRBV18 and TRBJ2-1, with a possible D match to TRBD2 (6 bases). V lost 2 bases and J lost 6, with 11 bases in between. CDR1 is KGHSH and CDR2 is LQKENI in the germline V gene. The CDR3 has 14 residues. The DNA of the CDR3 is TGTGCCAGCTCACCATCGCGGGGTTCCAATGAGCAGTTCTTC. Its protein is CASSPSRGSNEQFF.

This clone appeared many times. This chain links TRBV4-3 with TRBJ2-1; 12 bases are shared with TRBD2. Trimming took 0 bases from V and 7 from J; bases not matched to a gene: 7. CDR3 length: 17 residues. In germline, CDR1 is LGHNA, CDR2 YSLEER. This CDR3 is CASSQDITSGGKNEQFF. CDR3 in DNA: TGCGCCAGCAGCCAAGATATCACTAGCGGGGGGAAGAATGAGCAGTTCTTC.